The clone carrying this T cell receptor (beta chain) occurred many times. Its antigen is undetermined. Unique molecular identifiers featured in how the TCRbeta library was prepared. MiXCR, applied by TCRdb to the PCR reads, yields one record per CDR3 protein. Of roughly 350,000 distinct CDR3 sequences listed, around 15% are singletons. V lost 4 bases, J lost 7 bases, and 8 bases lay in between. The CDR3 runs to 12 residues. The entry originates in a study of T-cell reconstitution after alpha-beta-depleted transplantation in children. Findings of the study overall: Newly generated T cells supplied most T-cell counts and diversity one year post-transplant. Expanded graft clones, several hundred of them, were reportedly the source of alpha-beta T cells about two months after transplant. After transplant, high TCRbeta diversity at day 60 in some patients arose from surviving recipient T cells and thymic progenitors.

V is TRBV12-3 or TRBV12-4 and J is TRBJ2-1; D is undetermined. This sequence originates from a male patient between 2 and 10 years old who had a stem cell transplant for acute lymphoblastic leukemia, so the T cells may come from the graft donor. Sequencing was performed on PBMCs, mostly from graft donor cells, taken 360 days after TCRalphabeta/CD19-depleted stem cell transplant. The CDR3 spells CASSSGWNEQFF. In nucleotides, the CDR3 is TGTGCCAGCAGTTCCGGGTGGAATGAGCAGTTCTTC.